Below, 8 T cell receptor beta chains from the same sample are listed, as sequenced in a study of cytomegalovirus exposure and HLA in healthy donors. This PCR relied on a set of 60 Vbeta primers and 13 Jbeta primers. Method: immunoSEQ multiplex PCR; TCRdb's copy keeps in-frame clones and lacks some. The table shows about 130,000 clones, with roughly 78% occurring only once. Input material: PBMCs. Source of these receptors: a man aged 30-40 years in good health and CMV-seronegative.

In its sample, this clone was seen a few times. This chain links TRBV9 with TRBJ2-5; D uncertain. CDR3 size: 16 residues. The V and J ends lost 0 bases and 2 bases respectively, with 14 bases between them. Germline-derived CDR1 and CDR2 are SGDLS and YYNGEE. CDR3 nucleotide sequence: TGTGCCAGCAGCGTAGCGGTTGGAGAGGCACAAGAGACCCAGTACTTC. Translated, it gives CASSVAVGEAQETQYF.

The chain joins TRBV7-8 to TRBJ2-7, with D perhaps TRBD1 (5 bases). The CDR3 length is 16 residues. The V end was cut by 4 bases, the J end by 9 bases, with 25 bases between. Germline V gene sequence: CDR1 SGHVS, CDR2 FQNEAQ. This CDR3 reads CASSSYPTVPTSRQYF. The CDR3 bases are TGTGCCAGCAGCTCGTACCCGACAGTCCCTACGAGTCGGCAGTACTTC.

This sequence joins TRBV9 and TRBJ1-2; D is unresolved. The V end lost 0 bases, the J end lost 4 bases, and 4 bases lay between the germline ends. The germline CDR1 and CDR2 sequences are SGDLS and YYNGEE. This CDR3 has 12 amino acids. The CDR3 here is CASSVGGYGYTF. In DNA, the CDR3 is TGTGCCAGCAGCGTAGGAGGCTATGGCTACACCTTC.

This clone was seen a few times. The chain combines TRBV19 with TRBJ2-1; TRBD2 matches 9 bases. CDR3 length equals 14 residues. CDR1 is LNHDA, CDR2 SQIVND, per germline (reference sequence). Unmatched junction bases numbered 5, after V lost 11 bases and J lost 0 bases. As DNA, the CDR3 is TGTGCCTCCCGCGGGGGGGCCTCCTACAATGAGCAGTTCTTC. Translated, it gives CASRGGASYNEQFF. The whole variable domain, filled in from reference TRBV19 and TRBJ2-1, reads DGGITQSPKYLFRKEGQNVTLSCEQNLNHDAMYWYRQDPGQGLRLIYYSQIVNDFQKGDIAEGYSVSREKKESFPLTVTSAQKNPTAFYLCASRGGASYNEQFFGPGTRLTVL.

This CDR3 reads CASSSSHLNSPLHF. CDR3 nucleotide sequence: TGTGCCAGCAGCTCGTCGCACCTAAATTCACCCCTCCACTTT. The chain is built from TRBV7-3 and TRBJ1-6; D ambiguous. Trimming took 4 bases from V and 7 from J, leaving 11 bases between them. Germline V gene sequence: CDR1 SGHTA, CDR2 FQGTGA. This CDR3 has 14 amino acids.

The chain has TRBV5-4 and TRBJ1-1; 7 bases align to TRBD1. This CDR3 is built from 14 residues. Trimming took 2 bases from V and 5 from J; bases not matched to a gene: 6. Germline V lookup: CDR1 SGHNT, CDR2 YYREEE (reference sequence). The CDR3 here is CASSFVSGGTEAFF. The CDR3 bases are TGTGCCAGCAGCTTTGTCTCAGGGGGGACTGAAGCTTTCTTT.

The chain has TRBV5-1 and TRBJ1-2; a possible D gene is TRBD1 (6 bases). This CDR3 comprises 12 residues. The V gene lost 2 bases and the J gene lost 6 bases, with 8 bases spanning the gap. Germline loops: CDR1 SGHRS, CDR2 YFSETQ. CDR3 region: CASSFGGHGYTF. For the CDR3, the DNA is TGCGCCAGCAGCTTTGGGGGCCATGGCTACACCTTC.

V gene TRBV5-1 combines with J gene TRBJ2-1; tentative D call: TRBD2 (6 bases). Germline V gives CDR1 SGHRS, CDR2 YFSETQ. The CDR3 consists of 18 residues. V dropped 0 bases and J dropped 2 bases, with 18 bases sitting between them. CDR3 bases: TGCGCCAGCAGCTTGGGGAGGGTGGGGCTAGGAACCTACAATGAGCAGTTCTTC. Translation: CASSLGRVGLGTYNEQFF.